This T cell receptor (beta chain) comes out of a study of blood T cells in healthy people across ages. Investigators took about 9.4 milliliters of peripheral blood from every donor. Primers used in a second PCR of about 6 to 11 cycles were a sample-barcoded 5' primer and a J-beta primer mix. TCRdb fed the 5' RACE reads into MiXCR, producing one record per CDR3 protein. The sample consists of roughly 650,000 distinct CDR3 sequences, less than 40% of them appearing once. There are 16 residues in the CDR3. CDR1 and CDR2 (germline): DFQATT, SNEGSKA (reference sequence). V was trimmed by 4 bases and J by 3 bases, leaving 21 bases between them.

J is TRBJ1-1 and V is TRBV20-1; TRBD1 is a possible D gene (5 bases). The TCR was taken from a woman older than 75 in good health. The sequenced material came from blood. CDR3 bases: TGCAGTGCTACTCCACTACAGGAAATCAGGGACACTGAAGCTTTCTTT. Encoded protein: CSATPLQEIRDTEAFF.